What follows are 28 T cell receptor beta chains derived from one specimen sequenced in a study of circulating CD8 cells and anti-PD-1 response in melanoma. Using around 16 ng of total RNA, TCR libraries were made with the QIAseq Immune Repertoire TCR panel. TCRdb re-called the reads through MiXCR, storing one row per CDR3 protein. The sample lists a few hundred distinct CDR3 sequences, 11% occurring once. Sorting of live CD3+CD8+TCRalphabeta+ cells by PD-1 and/or TIGIT gave four subsets. Sequencing was performed on CD8+ T cells from PBMCs, taken at baseline or after one month of anti-PD-1 therapy (not recorded which). Source of these receptors: a human donor with melanoma.

By sample share, this clonotype is large. CDR3 bases: TGTGCCAGCAGCTCCCAAGGACTAGCGGGGGTGACCGGGGAGCTGTTTTTT. Translated: CASSSQGLAGVTGELFF. The chain joins TRBV5-6 to TRBJ2-2, with TRBD2 identical over 13 bases. With 3 bases clipped from V and 5 bases from J, the junction kept 7 bases outside the gene matches. There are 17 residues in the CDR3. Germline lookup yields CDR1 SGHDT and CDR2 YYEEEE. The whole variable domain, remainder taken from reference TRBV5-6 and TRBJ2-2, is DAGVTQSPTHLIKTRGQQVTLRCSPKSGHDTVSWYQQALGQGPQFIFQYYEEEERQRGNFPDRFSGHQFPNYSSELNVNALLLGDSALYLCASSSQGLAGVTGELFFGEGSRLTVL.

By share, this clonotype ranks as large. This rearrangement joins TRBV9 to TRBJ1-2; 8 bases line up with TRBD1. CDR3 length equals 16 residues. After removal of 3 bases from V and 3 bases from J, the junction contained 10 bases not matched to a gene. Germline V CDR1 and CDR2: SGDLS, YYNGEE. Here the CDR3 DNA reads TGTGCCAGCAGCGGAGCCGGGGACAGGTTTGACTATGGCTACACCTTC. It specifies CASSGAGDRFDYGYTF.

By sample fraction, this clonotype is medium-sized. V gene TRBV19 combines with J gene TRBJ2-3, with a tentative D call TRBD2 (5 bases). Germline V lookup: CDR1 LNHDA, CDR2 SQIVND (reference sequence). The CDR3 consists of 15 residues. V was clipped by 4 bases and J by 4 bases, with 15 bases between them. The CDR3 DNA reads as TGTGCCAGTAGTAGCCGGACGGGGTGGGCAGATACGCAGTATTTT. Amino acids: CASSSRTGWADTQYF.

This clonotype was observed a few times. V and J are TRBV28 and TRBJ2-2, with D uncertain. The CDR3 runs to 15 residues. Between the trimmed V and J ends, which lost 4 bases and 1 base, there was a span of 10 bases. The germline V gene encodes CDR1 MDHEN and CDR2 SYDVKM. As DNA, the CDR3 is TGTGCCAGCAGTTCCGAGGCGGAGAACACCGGGGAGCTGTTTTTT. This encodes CASSSEAENTGELFF.

By sample share, this clonotype is large. The chain employs TRBV19 and TRBJ1-1; D uncertain. Trimming shortened V by 3 bases and J by 4 bases, and 9 bases separated the two germline ends. CDR1 is LNHDA and CDR2 is SQIVND in the germline V gene (reference sequence). This CDR3 has 13 residues. The CDR3 here is CASSMWVATEAFF. CDR3 in DNA: TGTGCCAGTAGTATGTGGGTGGCCACTGAAGCTTTCTTT.

The V gene is TRBV20-1, the J gene TRBJ2-1; 8 positions match TRBD2. The CDR3 has 16 residues. The J segment lost 1 base and the V segment lost 6 bases, leaving 11 bases of the junction unmatched. Per the germline V gene, CDR1 is DFQATT and CDR2 is SNEGSKA (reference sequence). The CDR3 coding sequence is TGCAGTGCCGAACTAGCGGCGTACTCGTCCTACAATGAGCAGTTCTTC. This sequence encodes CSAELAAYSSYNEQFF.

This clonotype is labeled medium-sized. The V call is TRBV7-8, the J call TRBJ1-1; D may be TRBD1 (5 bases). This CDR3 is built from 12 residues. Germline loops: CDR1 SGHVS, CDR2 FQNEAQ. V was trimmed by 9 bases and J by 6 bases, leaving 14 bases between them. This CDR3 reads CASRGGEAEAFF. The CDR3 nucleotides are TGTGCCAGTCGTGGGGGGGAGGCTGAAGCTTTCTTT.

By frequency in the sample, this clonotype is large. The CDR3 bases are TGTGCCAGCAGCGTAGTCCCCGCCTACGAGCAGTACTTC. Encoded protein: CASSVVPAYEQYF. The rearrangement uses TRBV9 and TRBJ2-7, with D unresolved. V was clipped by 0 bases and J by 2 bases, with 6 bases between them. There are 13 residues in the CDR3. Germline V CDR1 and CDR2: SGDLS, YYNGEE.

CDR3: CASRELTGVSEGTGELFF. Written as DNA, the CDR3 is TGTGCCAGCAGGGAACTGACAGGGGTGAGCGAAGGCACCGGGGAGCTGTTTTTT. This sequence joins TRBV2 and TRBJ2-2; 8 nucleotides match TRBD1. This CDR3 is built from 18 residues. J gave up 4 bases and V 6 bases, and 16 bases lay outside the gene matches. Germline V gene sequence: CDR1 SNHLY, CDR2 FYNNEI.

By frequency in the sample, this clonotype is large (0.1 to 1%). The gene calls are TRBV19 and TRBJ2-1, with D perhaps TRBD2 (7 bases). The CDR3 loop spans 15 amino acids. V was shortened by 1 base and J by 10 bases, with 17 bases between the two germline ends. Germline CDR1 reads LNHDA; CDR2 reads SQIVND (reference sequence). The CDR3 here is CASSIVVGGPSEQFF. The CDR3 DNA reads as TGTGCCAGTAGTATAGTGGTGGGGGGGCCTTCCGAGCAGTTCTTC.

Relative to its sample, this clonotype is large. V is TRBV19 and J is TRBJ2-1; D is tentatively TRBD1 or TRBD2 (5 bases each). Trimming took off 1 base at V and 8 bases at J, with 12 bases between the two ends. CDR1 is LNHDA and CDR2 is SQIVND in the germline V gene (reference sequence). The CDR3 totals 14 residues. The CDR3 coding sequence is TGTGCCAGTAGTATAGTATCCGGGACCGATGAGCAGTTCTTC. Translated: CASSIVSGTDEQFF.

By share of the sample, this clonotype is medium-sized. An end of the junction does not agree with germline; a read error may underlie this. This chain connects TRBV4-1 to TRBJ2-7; D unresolved. Germline values: CDR1 MGHRA, CDR2 YSYEKL. The CDR3 sequence is 15 residues long. As DNA, the CDR3 is TGCGCCAGCAGCCTCATCCCGGAAAGCTCCTACGTGCAGTACTTC. Amino acids: CASSLIPESSYVQYF.

By share, this clonotype ranks as large. The chain couples TRBV7-2 to TRBJ2-3, with D maybe TRBD2 (6 bases). CDR1 and CDR2 from the germline V gene are SGHTA and FQGNSA. This CDR3 spans 17 amino acids. The V gene lost 1 base and the J gene lost 0 bases, with 14 bases spanning the gap. DNA for the CDR3: TGTGCCAGCAGCTTAGATCCCGGGGGTACTAGCACAGATACGCAGTATTTT. It yields the protein CASSLDPGGTSTDTQYF.

This clonotype is termed large. This chain connects TRBV19 to TRBJ2-3; D could derive from TRBD1 or TRBD2 (5 bases each). Per germline, CDR1 LNHDA and CDR2 SQIVND (reference sequence). V gave up 7 bases and J gave up 0 bases, with 17 bases separating them. This CDR3 is built from 16 residues. This CDR3 reads CASTREWGLSTDTQYF. The CDR3 DNA is TGTGCCAGTACTAGGGAGTGGGGCCTAAGCACAGATACGCAGTATTTT. Based on the CDR3 plus reference TRBV19 and TRBJ2-3, the full variable domain is DGGITQSPKYLFRKEGQNVTLSCEQNLNHDAMYWYRQDPGQGLRLIYYSQIVNDFQKGDIAEGYSVSREKKESFPLTVTSAQKNPTAFYLCASTREWGLSTDTQYFGPGTRLTVL.

This clonotype is labeled large. The chain couples TRBV18 to TRBJ2-4, with TRBD1 matching 9 bases. Germline V gene sequence: CDR1 KGHSH, CDR2 LQKENI. CDR3 length equals 20 residues. Trimming removed 2 bases from V and 1 base from J; junction bases left unmatched: 15. The CDR3 sequence is CASSPGDPTGGPRAKNIQYF. As DNA, the CDR3 is TGTGCCAGCTCACCAGGAGACCCAACAGGGGGCCCCCGGGCCAAAAACATTCAGTACTTC.

Sample share makes this clonotype large. CDR3 sequence: CASSLGVSGGHNEQFF. DNA of the CDR3: TGTGCCAGCAGTTTAGGGGTATCCGGGGGTCACAATGAGCAGTTCTTC. This chain connects TRBV12-3 or TRBV12-4 to TRBJ2-1; the D gene is possibly TRBD2 (6 bases). This CDR3 spans 16 amino acids. Trimming stripped 1 base from V and 5 bases from J, with 15 bases between.

Sample share makes this clonotype medium-sized. This chain connects TRBV19 to TRBJ1-1; D is undetermined. The CDR3 length is 11 residues. V was pared by 6 bases and J by 2 bases, with 4 bases between. Germline V gives CDR1 LNHDA, CDR2 SQIVND (reference sequence). CDR3 DNA: TGTGCCAGTAGGATAAACACTGAAGCTTTCTTT. Translating gives CASRINTEAFF.

By its share, this clonotype is large. The chain couples TRBV12-5 to TRBJ2-7; the D is unclear. The CDR3 has 11 residues. The germline V gene encodes CDR1 LGHNT and CDR2 FRNRAP. The ends were cut back, 4 bases at V and 3 bases at J, with 4 bases in the middle. The CDR3 coding sequence is TGTGCTAGTGGTTCGAACTACGAGCAGTACTTC. Translation: CASGSNYEQYF.

The count of this clonotype is one. This chain connects TRBV28 to TRBJ2-7, with 8 positions matching TRBD1. V trimming: 3 bases; J trimming: 5 bases; junction bases outside the gene matches: 6. This CDR3 is 14 amino acids long. Per the germline V gene, CDR1 is MDHEN and CDR2 is SYDVKM. The CDR3 sequence is CASSLGRGLDEQYF. The DNA for the CDR3 is TGTGCCAGCAGTTTGGGCAGGGGGCTCGACGAGCAGTACTTC. Supplemented by reference TRBV28 and TRBJ2-7, the full variable domain reads DVKVTQSSRYLVKRTGEKVFLECVQDMDHENMFWYRQDPGLGLRLIYFSYDVKMKEKGDIPEGYSVSREKKERFSLILESASTNQTSMYLCASSLGRGLDEQYFGPGTRLTVT.

Relative to its sample, this clonotype is medium-sized. The chain uses TRBV10-3 and TRBJ2-3; possible D gene TRBD1, 6 bases. This CDR3 is 19 amino acids long. Looked up from germline, CDR1 is ENHRY and CDR2 is SYGVKD. Trimming left V 2 bases short and J 2 bases short, with 23 bases between. The DNA of the CDR3 is TGTGCCATCAGTGAGCCCTGGGACACGGCTTTTAGAACCACAGATACGCAGTATTTT. Protein: CAISEPWDTAFRTTDTQYF.

The gene calls are TRBV19 and TRBJ1-5; D not certain. From germline, CDR1 is LNHDA and CDR2 SQIVND (reference sequence). This CDR3 has 13 amino acids. V was clipped by 10 bases and J by 10 bases, with 20 bases between them. CDR3 sequence reads: CATTMGSSRPQHF. DNA for the CDR3: TGTGCCACCACCATGGGCAGTAGCAGACCCCAGCATTTT.

By frequency in the sample, this clonotype is large. The gene calls are TRBV4-3 and TRBJ1-3; 7 positions match TRBD1. Trimming removed 4 bases from V and 7 bases from J; junction bases left unmatched: 7. In germline, CDR1 is LGHNA, CDR2 YSLEER. The CDR3 totals 14 residues. The CDR3: CASSPWAGGNTIYF. Written as DNA, the CDR3 is TGCGCCAGCAGCCCTTGGGCAGGGGGGAACACCATATATTTT.

This clonotype was found once. The junction differs from germline at one of its ends, possibly a read error. The V call is TRBV5-5, the J call TRBJ2-1; 8 bases are a match to TRBD2. CDR1 is SGHKS and CDR2 is YYEKEE in the germline V gene (reference sequence). This CDR3 has 16 amino acids. The CDR3 spells CASSPGGDSAYNEQLF. The CDR3, as DNA: TGTGCCAGCAGCCCCGGGGGGGATAGCGCCTACAATGAGCAGCTCTTC.

This clonotype is deemed medium-sized. The V gene is TRBV2, the J gene TRBJ2-7, with 11 bases that match TRBD2. The CDR3 spans 14 residues. After removal of 6 bases from V and 5 bases from J, the junction contained 6 bases not matched to a gene. Germline V gene sequence: CDR1 SNHLY, CDR2 FYNNEI. CDR3 in amino acids: CASSDSGGGNEQYF. The CDR3 DNA follows: TGTGCCAGCAGCGATAGCGGGGGGGGCAACGAGCAGTACTTC.

The chain has TRBV28 and TRBJ1-1, with D possibly TRBD1 on 5 matching bases. The CDR3 sequence is 14 residues long. V was pared by 6 bases and J by 1 base, with 12 bases between. Germline assignment: CDR1 MDHEN and CDR2 SYDVKM. CDR3 in DNA: TGTGCCAGCAGCCCGGGTGGGGCGAACACTGAAGCTTTCTTT. Translating it yields CASSPGGANTEAFF.

This clonotype ranks as medium-sized. A read error may be the cause here, since a much bigger clone is one base away. This chain connects TRBV2 to TRBJ1-2; TRBD1 aligns across 9 bases. Germline CDR1 and CDR2: SNHLY and FYNNEI. The CDR3 has 15 residues. The CDR3 DNA reads as TGTGGCAGCAGAGGTACAGGGGGCAATAACTATGGCTACACCTTC. It codes for CGSRGTGGNNYGYTF.

This clonotype is medium-sized in the sample. The chain recombines TRBV2 with TRBJ2-6; 8 bases align to TRBD1. Germline V gene sequence: CDR1 SNHLY, CDR2 FYNNEI. The CDR3 extends over 17 amino acids. J lost 4 bases, V lost 4 bases, and 9 bases had no gene match. CDR3 residues: CASSVGQGALGANVLTF. CDR3 nucleotides: TGTGCCAGCAGTGTGGGGCAGGGGGCGCTCGGGGCCAACGTCCTGACTTTC.

By share, this clonotype counts as large. Germline is not matched at one junction end, which may reflect a read error. V gene TRBV29-1 combines with J gene TRBJ2-1, with no clear D. The germline CDR1 and CDR2 sequences are SQVTM and ANQGSEA. The CDR3 totals 13 residues. CDR3 loop: CSVEGDGYNEQFF. The CDR3 DNA sequence: TGCAGCGTGGAAGGTGACGGCTACAATGAGCAGTTCTTC.